Sequencing of this TCR beta chain was carried out in a study of blood T cell repertoires in COVID-19. Study-level information: Researchers got acute and convalescent COVID-19 samples from the United States, Italy and Spain. From T cells, B-cell-depleted T cells, or PBMCs came the material, which was cDNA or gDNA.

The CDR3 extends over 16 amino acids. V lost 5 bases, J lost 7 bases, and 20 bases lay in between. Germline CDR1 is SGHVS and CDR2 is FNYEAQ. Original analysis: Researchers report that nucleated cell counts were estimated from reference gene primer amplification. Generated by immunoSEQ multiplex PCR, the TCRdb table keeps only in-frame clones and is missing some. That table supplies the V and J calls and clone size; D and trimming were determined from the DNA. The data show nearly 15,000 clones, 70% to 80% seen once. The V call is TRBV7-6, the J call TRBJ1-4; possible D gene TRBD1, 5 bases. This TCR was sampled from a man in his sixties with acute or convalescent COVID-19. Sequences were obtained from peripheral blood. CDR3 protein: CASSPEVGGVGEKLFF. The CDR3 DNA reads TGTGCCAGCAGCCCCGAGGTGGGGGGTGTAGGTGAAAAACTGTTTTTT.